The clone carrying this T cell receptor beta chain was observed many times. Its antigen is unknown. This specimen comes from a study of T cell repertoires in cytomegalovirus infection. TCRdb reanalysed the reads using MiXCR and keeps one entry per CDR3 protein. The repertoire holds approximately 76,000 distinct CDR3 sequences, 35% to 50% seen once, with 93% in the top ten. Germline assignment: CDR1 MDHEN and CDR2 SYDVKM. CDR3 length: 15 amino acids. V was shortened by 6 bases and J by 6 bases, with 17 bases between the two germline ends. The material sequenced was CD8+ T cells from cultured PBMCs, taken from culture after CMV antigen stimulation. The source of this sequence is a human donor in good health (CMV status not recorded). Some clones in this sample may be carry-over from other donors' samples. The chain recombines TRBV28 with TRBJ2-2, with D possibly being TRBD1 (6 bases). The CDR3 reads CASSRGQLGAGELFF. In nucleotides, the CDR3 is TGTGCCAGCAGCCGAGGACAGTTGGGAGCCGGGGAGCTGTTTTTT. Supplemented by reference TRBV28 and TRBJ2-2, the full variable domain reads DVKVTQSSRYLVKRTGEKVFLECVQDMDHENMFWYRQDPGLGLRLIYFSYDVKMKEKGDIPEGYSVSREKKERFSLILESASTNQTSMYLCASSRGQLGAGELFFGEGSRLTVL.